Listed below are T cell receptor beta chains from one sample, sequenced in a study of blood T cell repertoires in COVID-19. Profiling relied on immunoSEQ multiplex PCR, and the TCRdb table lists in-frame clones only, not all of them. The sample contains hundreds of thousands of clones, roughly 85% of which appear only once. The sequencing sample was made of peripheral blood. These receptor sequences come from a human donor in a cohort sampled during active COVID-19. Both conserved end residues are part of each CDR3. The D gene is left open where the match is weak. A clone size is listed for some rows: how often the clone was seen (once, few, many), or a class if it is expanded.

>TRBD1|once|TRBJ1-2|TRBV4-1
CASSQPPGQGIWYGYTF
TGCGCCAGCAGCCAACCACCTGGACAGGGTATTTGGTATGGCTACACCTTC
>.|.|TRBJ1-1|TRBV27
CASSLGQMNTEAFF
TGTGCCAGCAGTTTAGGACAAATGAACACTGAAGCTTTCTTT
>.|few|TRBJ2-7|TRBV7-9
CASSLGSLSYEQYF
TGTGCCAGCAGCTTAGGGTCCCTTAGCTACGAGCAGTACTTC
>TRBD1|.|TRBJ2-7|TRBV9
CASSAAGTGGEQYF
TGTGCCAGCAGCGCTGCCGGGACAGGGGGCGAGCAGTACTTC
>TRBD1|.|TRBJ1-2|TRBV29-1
CSVGTDGYTF
TGCAGCGTCGGGACAGATGGCTACACCTTC
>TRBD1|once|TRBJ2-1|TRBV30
CAWTRDRGSWGVYNEQFF
TGTGCCTGGACCCGGGACAGGGGATCGTGGGGGGTATACAATGAGCAGTTCTTC
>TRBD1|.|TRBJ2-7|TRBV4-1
CASSADRETYEQYF
TGCGCCAGCAGCGCGGACAGGGAGACCTACGAGCAGTACTTC
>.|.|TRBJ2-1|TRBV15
CATSREGAYNEQFF
TGTGCCACCAGCAGGGAAGGGGCATACAATGAGCAGTTCTTC
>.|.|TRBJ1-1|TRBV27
CASSFFGGTEAFF
TGTGCCAGCAGTTTTTTCGGGGGGACTGAAGCTTTCTTT
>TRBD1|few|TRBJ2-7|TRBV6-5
CASSKRQGLVGEQYF
TGTGCCAGCAGTAAACGACAGGGGTTGGTTGGCGAGCAGTACTTC
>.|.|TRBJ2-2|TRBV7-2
CASSPGLNTGELFF
TGTGCCAGCAGCCCGGGACTGAACACCGGGGAGCTGTTTTTT
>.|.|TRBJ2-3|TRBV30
CAWREPSDTQYF
TGTGCCTGGCGGGAGCCCTCAGATACGCAGTATTTT
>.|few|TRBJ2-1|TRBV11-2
CASRNRSRSNEQFF
TGTGCCAGCAGAAACAGGTCCAGGTCCAATGAGCAGTTCTTC
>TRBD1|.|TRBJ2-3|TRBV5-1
CASSLGRGQDTQYF
TGCGCCAGCAGCTTGGGTAGGGGGCAGGATACGCAGTATTTT
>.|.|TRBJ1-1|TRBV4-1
CASSPVRDTEAFF
TGCGCCAGCAGCCCCGTCAGGGACACTGAAGCTTTCTTT
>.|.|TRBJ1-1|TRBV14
CASSRTQGLVNTEAFF
TGTGCCAGCAGCCGAACACAGGGTTTGGTGAACACTGAAGCTTTCTTT
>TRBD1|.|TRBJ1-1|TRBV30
CAWFPQGGNTEAFF
TGTGCCTGGTTTCCACAGGGGGGGAACACTGAAGCTTTCTTT
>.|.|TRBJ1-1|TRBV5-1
CASSLSTPQKGEAFF
TGCGCCAGCAGCTTGAGTACACCACAGAAGGGGGAAGCTTTCTTT
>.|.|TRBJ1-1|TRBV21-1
CASSKPGTVAFF
TGTGCCAGCAGCAAACCCGGGACAGTGGCTTTCTTT
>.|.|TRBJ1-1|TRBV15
CATRSQGSSMNTEAFF
TGTGCCACCAGGTCGCAGGGCTCATCCATGAACACTGAAGCTTTCTTT
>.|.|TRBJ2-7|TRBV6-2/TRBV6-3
CASSYDSSYEQYF
TGTGCCAGCAGTTATGACAGCTCCTACGAGCAGTACTTC
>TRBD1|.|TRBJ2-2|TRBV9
CASRDRRETGELFF
TGTGCCTCCAGGGACAGGAGGGAGACCGGGGAGCTGTTTTTT
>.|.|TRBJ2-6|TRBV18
CASSPKGQPPLSSGANVLTF
TGTGCCAGCTCACCAAAAGGACAGCCGCCTCTCTCCTCTGGGGCCAACGTCCTGACTTTC
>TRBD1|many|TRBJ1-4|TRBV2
CASSVGDRRLFF
TGTGCCAGCAGTGTAGGGGACAGGAGGTTGTTTTTT
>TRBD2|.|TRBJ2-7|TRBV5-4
CASSLASGGVYEQYF
TGTGCCAGCAGCTTGGCGAGCGGGGGCGTCTACGAGCAGTACTTC
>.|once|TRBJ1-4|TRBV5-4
CASSSATDIGKLFF
TGTGCCAGCAGCAGTGCTACAGATATTGGGAAACTGTTTTTT
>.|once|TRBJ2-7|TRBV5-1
CASSLRQGYEQYF
TGCGCCAGCAGCTTACGTCAGGGTTACGAGCAGTACTTC
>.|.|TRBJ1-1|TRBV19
CASSTSSTPNTEAFF
TGTGCCAGTAGTACAAGTAGTACCCCCAACACTGAAGCTTTCTTT
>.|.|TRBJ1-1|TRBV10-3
CAITLGPGDTEAFF
TGTGCCATCACCCTGGGTCCAGGGGACACTGAAGCTTTCTTT
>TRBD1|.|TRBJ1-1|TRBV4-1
CASSGRQGGTEAFF
TGCGCCAGCAGCGGACGACAGGGAGGTACTGAAGCTTTCTTT
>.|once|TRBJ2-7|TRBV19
CASSMGRGEQYF
TGTGCCAGTAGTATGGGCCGGGGCGAGCAGTACTTC
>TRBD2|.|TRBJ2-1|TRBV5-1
CASSYLAGGSNEQFF
TGCGCCAGCAGCTATCTAGCGGGGGGTAGTAATGAGCAGTTCTTC
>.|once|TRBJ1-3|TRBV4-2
CASSPDTKDSGNTIYF
TGTGCCAGCAGCCCGGACACGAAGGACTCTGGAAACACCATATATTTT
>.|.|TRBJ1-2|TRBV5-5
CASSLSEFNYGYTF
TGTGCCAGCAGCTTGAGCGAATTCAACTATGGCTACACCTTC
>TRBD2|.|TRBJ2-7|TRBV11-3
CASSPGTSGRDEQYF
TGTGCCAGCAGCCCCGGGACTAGCGGGAGGGACGAGCAGTACTTC
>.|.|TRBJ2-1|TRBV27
CASSLGRLSYNEQFF
TGTGCCAGCAGTTTAGGCAGACTCTCCTACAATGAGCAGTTCTTC
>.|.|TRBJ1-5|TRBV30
CAWSEFRSWQSNQPQHF
TGTGCCTGGAGTGAATTCAGGTCGTGGCAATCCAATCAGCCCCAGCATTTT
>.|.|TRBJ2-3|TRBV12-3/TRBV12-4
CASSLFTDTQYF
TGTGCCAGCAGTCTTTTTACAGATACGCAGTATTTT
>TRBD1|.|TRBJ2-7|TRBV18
CASSTTGTGKLEQYF
TGTGCCAGCTCAACTACCGGGACAGGCAAGCTAGAGCAGTACTTC